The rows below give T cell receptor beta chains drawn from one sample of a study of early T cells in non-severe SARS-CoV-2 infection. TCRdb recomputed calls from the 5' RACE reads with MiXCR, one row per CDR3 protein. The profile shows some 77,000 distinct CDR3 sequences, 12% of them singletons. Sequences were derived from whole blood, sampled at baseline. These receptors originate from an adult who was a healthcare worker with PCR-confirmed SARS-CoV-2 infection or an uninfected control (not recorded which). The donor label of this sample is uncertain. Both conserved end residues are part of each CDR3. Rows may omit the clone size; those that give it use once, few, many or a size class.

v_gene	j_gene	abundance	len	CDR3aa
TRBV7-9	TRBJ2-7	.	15	CASSQRGTGTGEQYF
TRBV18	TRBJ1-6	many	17	CASSPPRGGSYNSPLHF
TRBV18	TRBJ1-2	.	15	CASSPGTGSYYGYTF
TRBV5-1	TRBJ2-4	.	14	CASSLVEGTNIQYF
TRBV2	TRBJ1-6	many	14	CASTPQWRNSPLHF
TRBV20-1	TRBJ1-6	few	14	CSARNRDSAGPLHF
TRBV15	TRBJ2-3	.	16	CATSAGGLAGTDTQYF
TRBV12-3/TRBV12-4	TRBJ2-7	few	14	CASTRLAGAYEQYF
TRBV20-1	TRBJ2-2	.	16	CSARGTGRALTGELFF
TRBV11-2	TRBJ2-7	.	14	CASNKGFEFYEQYF
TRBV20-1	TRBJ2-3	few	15	CSAPTPQLSTDTQYF
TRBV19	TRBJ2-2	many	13	CASSMKSTGELFF
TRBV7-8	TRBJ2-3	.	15	CASTYSVGATDTQYF
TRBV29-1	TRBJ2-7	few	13	CSVVLPRTYEQYF
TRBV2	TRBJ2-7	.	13	CASSFDREDEQYF
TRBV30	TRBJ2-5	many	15	CAWGPWRKNQETQYF
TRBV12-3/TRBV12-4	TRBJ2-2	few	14	CASTLEGATGELFF
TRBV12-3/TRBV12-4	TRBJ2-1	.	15	CASSLARPGGGEQFF
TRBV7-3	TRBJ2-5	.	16	CASSLRGVAGAETQYF
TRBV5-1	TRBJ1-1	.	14	CASSLWVGDTEAFF
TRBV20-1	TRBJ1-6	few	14	CSATGRQGDSPLHF
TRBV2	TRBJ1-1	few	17	CASRASGTGGWGTEAFF